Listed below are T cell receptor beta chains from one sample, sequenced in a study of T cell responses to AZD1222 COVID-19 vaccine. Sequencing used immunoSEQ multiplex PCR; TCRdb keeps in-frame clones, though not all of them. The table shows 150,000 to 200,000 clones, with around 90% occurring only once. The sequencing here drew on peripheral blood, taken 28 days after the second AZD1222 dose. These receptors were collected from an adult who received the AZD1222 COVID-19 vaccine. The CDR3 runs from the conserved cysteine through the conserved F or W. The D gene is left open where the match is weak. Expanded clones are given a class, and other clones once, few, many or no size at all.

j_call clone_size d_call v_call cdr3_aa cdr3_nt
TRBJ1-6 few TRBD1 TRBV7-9 CASSSGTGQSSPLHF TGTGCCAGCAGCTCTGGGACAGGTCAGTCTTCACCCCTCCACTTT
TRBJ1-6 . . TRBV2 CASSGVSYNSPLHF TGTGCCAGCAGTGGGGTGTCCTATAATTCACCCCTCCACTTT
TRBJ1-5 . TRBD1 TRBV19 CASSDRGSNQPQHF TGTGCCAGTAGTGACAGGGGTAGCAATCAGCCCCAGCATTTT
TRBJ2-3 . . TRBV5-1 CASSLTPHTDTQYF TGCGCCAGCAGCTTGACGCCGCACACAGATACGCAGTATTTT
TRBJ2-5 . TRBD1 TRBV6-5 CASSLTGQGASETQYF TGTGCCAGCAGTTTAACCGGGCAGGGGGCCTCGGAGACCCAGTACTTC
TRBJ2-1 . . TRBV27 CASSLLGKKFNEQFF TGTGCCAGCAGTTTATTAGGGAAGAAGTTCAATGAGCAGTTCTTC
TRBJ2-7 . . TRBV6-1 CASSEFGPGAGYEQYF TGTGCCAGCAGTGAATTTGGGCCAGGGGCTGGCTACGAGCAGTACTTC
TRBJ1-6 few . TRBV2 CASKGNSYNSPLHF TGTGCCAGCAAAGGGAACTCCTATAATTCACCCCTCCACTTT
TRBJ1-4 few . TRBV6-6 CASRRGAAEKLFF TGTGCCAGCAGACGTGGCGCAGCTGAAAAACTGTTTTTT
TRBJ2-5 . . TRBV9 CASSRYQETQYF TGTGCCAGCAGCCGCTACCAAGAGACCCAGTACTTC
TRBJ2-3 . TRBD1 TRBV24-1 CATSADTGGEIDTQYF TGTGCCACCAGTGCGGACACAGGGGGCGAAATAGATACGCAGTATTTT
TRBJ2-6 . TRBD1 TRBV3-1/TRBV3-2 CASSPRTGTGGIAGANVLTF TGTGCCAGCAGCCCCCGCACCGGGACAGGGGGCATAGCCGGGGCCAACGTCCTGACTTTC
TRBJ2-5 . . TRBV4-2 CASSRAGVEETQYF TGTGCCAGCAGCCGAGCAGGGGTGGAAGAGACCCAGTACTTC
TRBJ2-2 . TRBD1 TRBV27 CASSRGTGGLDTGELFF TGTGCCAGCAGTCGCGGGACAGGGGGCTTAGACACCGGGGAGCTGTTTTTT
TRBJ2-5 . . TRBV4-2 CASRMGGAQQETQYF TGTGCCAGCCGGATGGGCGGGGCGCAACAAGAGACCCAGTACTTC
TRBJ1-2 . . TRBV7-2 CASSGRYGYTF TGTGCCAGCAGCGGACGCTATGGCTACACCTTC
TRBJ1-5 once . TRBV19 CASTSLGVGIPNQPQHF TGTGCCAGTACCTCCCTGGGTGTCGGGATCCCCAATCAGCCCCAGCATTTT
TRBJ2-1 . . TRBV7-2 CASSPGGAGNEQFF TGTGCCAGCAGCCCTGGGGGGGCCGGCAATGAGCAGTTCTTC
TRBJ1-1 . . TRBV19 CASSPPKGGLNTEAFF TGTGCCAGTAGTCCCCCAAAGGGGGGATTGAACACTGAAGCTTTCTTT
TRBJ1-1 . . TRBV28 CASGGGAGETEAFF TGTGCCAGCGGGGGCGGCGCTGGGGAGACTGAAGCTTTCTTT
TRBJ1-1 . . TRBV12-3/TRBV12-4 CASSAGVRAEAFF TGTGCCAGCAGCGCTGGGGTACGGGCTGAAGCTTTCTTT